Below, 25 T cell receptor beta chains from the same sample are listed, as sequenced in a study of long-term antiretroviral therapy in people with HIV (dated by TCRdb to the early 2020s). Sequencing of the TRB variable region was done with the immunoSEQ hsTCRB v3.0 assay at survey level resolution. In TCRdb, the immuneACCESS table is reduced to in-frame sequences with V and J assigned. These tables do not hold every clone; where another copy was compared, an unresolved V gene accounts for under half, and the others remain unexplained. This sample has about 19,000 clones in its table, and 75% to 85% of those were observed once. The ten biggest clones cover roughly 6.7% of the sample. Sequenced here: unsorted PBMCs, sampled at the start of antiretroviral therapy, before treatment. The source of these receptors is a man aged 18-30 years with HIV.

This chain links TRBV18 with TRBJ1-3; weak D call: TRBD1 (6 bases). V lost 3 bases and J lost 1, with 16 bases in between. Per the germline V gene, CDR1 is KGHSH and CDR2 is LQKENI. CDR3 length: 17 amino acids. CDR3 sequence (DNA): TGTGCCAGCTCACCGAACATCCTAAGGGGGTCTGGAAACACCATATATTTT. Its protein product is CASSPNILRGSGNTIYF.

The CDR3 bases are TGTGCCAGCAGCCGACCCCAACCGGGACTAGCGGGAGGGCACTACGAGCAGTACTTC. The encoded protein is CASSRPQPGLAGGHYEQYF. V usage is TRBV5-4 and J usage is TRBJ2-7, with 16 bases fitting TRBD2. CDR1 SGHNT and CDR2 YYREEE come from the germline V gene (reference sequence). J was trimmed by 3 bases and V by 4 bases; bases with no gene match: 13. The CDR3 spans 19 residues.

The gene calls are TRBV29-1 and TRBJ2-5, with 12 bases lining up with TRBD1. The V and J ends lost 7 bases and 5 bases, in that order; junction bases with no gene match: 14. This CDR3 has 16 amino acids. Germline V lookup: CDR1 SQVTM, CDR2 ANQGSEA. The CDR3 loop reads CSAPGQGAFGGETQYF. CDR3 bases: TGCAGCGCGCCGGGACAGGGGGCCTTTGGGGGGGAGACCCAGTACTTC. The full variable domain, with the rest looked up from reference TRBV29-1 and TRBJ2-5, is SAVISQKPSRDICQRGTSLTIQCQVDSQVTMMFWYRQQPGQSLTLIATANQGSEATYESGFVIDKFPISRPNLTFSTLTVSNMSPEDSSIYLCSAPGQGAFGGETQYFGPGTRLLVL.

V and J are TRBV4-3 and TRBJ2-7; possible D gene TRBD1, 6 bases. Germline CDR1 is LGHNA and CDR2 is YSLEER. The CDR3 is 13 residues long. Trimming removed 3 bases from V and 4 bases from J, with 10 bases in between. This chain's CDR3 is CASSHSQGYEQYF. The DNA of the CDR3 is TGCGCCAGCAGCCACTCACAGGGATACGAGCAGTACTTC.

With respect to this clone: An end of the junction does not agree with germline; a read error may underlie this. CDR3 protein: CSARRTGSNF. CDR3 DNA sequence: TGCAGTGCTAGACGGACAGGCAGTAACTTC. The chain employs TRBV20-1 and TRBJ2-7, with 7 bases lining up with TRBD1. Germline CDR1 is DFQATT and CDR2 is SNEGSKA (reference sequence). CDR3 length: 10 amino acids.

The V and J genes are TRBV19 and TRBJ1-5, with D perhaps matching TRBD1 (5 bases). Germline V lookup: CDR1 LNHDA, CDR2 SQIVND (reference sequence). The CDR3 consists of 13 residues. Trimming shortened V by 6 bases and J by 7 bases, and 13 bases separated the two germline ends. DNA for the CDR3: TGTGCCAGTAGAAAAGGGGTAGAACAGCCCCAGCATTTT. Translating gives CASRKGVEQPQHF.

In DNA form, the CDR3 reads TGTGCCAGCAGAGGGGGATGGAACACTGAAGCTTTCTTT. Translating it yields CASRGGWNTEAFF. J is TRBJ1-1 and V is TRBV2; weak D call: TRBD1 (6 bases). Per the germline V gene, CDR1 is SNHLY and CDR2 is FYNNEI. V gave up 6 bases and J gave up 1 base, with 9 bases separating them. This CDR3 has 13 residues. Drawing the rest from reference TRBV2 and TRBJ1-1, the complete variable domain is EPEVTQTPSHQVTQMGQEVILRCVPISNHLYFYWYRQILGQKVEFLVSFYNNEISEKSEIFDDQFSVERPDGSNFTLKIRSTKLEDSAMYFCASRGGWNTEAFFGQGTRLTVV.

The chain has TRBV10-3 and TRBJ2-1, with D uncertain. The CDR3 spans 15 residues. Germline V lookup: CDR1 ENHRY, CDR2 SYGVKD. Trimming removed 3 bases at V and 0 bases at J, with 9 bases between. CDR3 sequence: CAISDRPSSYNEQFF. DNA of the CDR3: TGTGCCATCAGTGATAGGCCCAGCTCCTACAATGAGCAGTTCTTC.

V and J are TRBV7-9 and TRBJ1-1; D perhaps matches TRBD1 (5 bases). The length of the CDR3 is 13 residues. Germline lookup yields CDR1 SEHNR and CDR2 FQNEAQ (reference sequence). The V end lost 5 bases, the J end lost 4 bases, and 11 bases lay between the germline ends. CDR3 nucleotide sequence: TGTGCCAGCAGCCTCGGACACACCACTGAAGCTTTCTTT. Translating gives CASSLGHTTEAFF.

The sample holds a few counts of this clone. The V and J genes are TRBV7-8 and TRBJ2-5; D perhaps matches TRBD2 (6 bases). This CDR3 contains 15 residues. V lost 3 bases to trimming and J lost 4 bases, with 15 bases between them. Germline-derived CDR1 and CDR2 are SGHVS and FQNEAQ. As DNA, the CDR3 is TGTGCCAGCAGCTTGGGGGGAGGTGGGGTAGAGACCCAGTACTTC. It encodes CASSLGGGGVETQYF. Supplemented by reference TRBV7-8 and TRBJ2-5, the full variable domain reads GAGVSQSPRYKVAKRGQDVALRCDPISGHVSLFWYQQALGQGPEFLTYFQNEAQLDKSGLPSDRFFAERPEGSVSTLKIQRTQQEDSAVYLCASSLGGGGVETQYFGPGTRLLVL.

This clone was recorded only once. J is TRBJ1-1 and V is TRBV5-4, with D possibly matching TRBD1 (5 bases). CDR1 and CDR2 (germline): SGHNT, YYREEE (reference sequence). Trimming took 1 base from V and 5 from J, leaving 15 bases between them. This CDR3 has 15 residues. In nucleotides, the CDR3 is TGTGCCAGCAGCTTGAACCGGGCGGGGGGGACTGAAGCTTTCTTT. It specifies CASSLNRAGGTEAFF. The variable domain in full, completed from reference TRBV5-4 and TRBJ1-1, reads ETGVTQSPTHLIKTRGQQVTLRCSSQSGHNTVSWYQQALGQGPQFIFQYYREEENGRGNFPPRFSGLQFPNYSSELNVNALELDDSALYLCASSLNRAGGTEAFFGQGTRLTVV.

The chain is built from TRBV10-3 and TRBJ1-1, with D maybe TRBD1 (6 bases). The V gene lost 2 bases and the J gene lost 11 bases, with 21 bases spanning the gap. Germline CDR1 reads ENHRY; CDR2 reads SYGVKD. The length of the CDR3 is 15 residues. The CDR3 sequence: CAISEVAGALGDAFF. The CDR3, as DNA: TGTGCCATCAGTGAGGTCGCAGGGGCCCTGGGGGACGCTTTCTTT.

The genes are TRBV6-1 and TRBJ1-5; D gene ambiguous. The CDR3 is 13 amino acids. Trimming shortened V by 4 bases and J by 0 bases, and 4 bases separated the two germline ends. Germline CDR1 reads MNHNS; CDR2 reads SASEGT. The CDR3 spells CASSANSNQPQHF. The CDR3 region has the DNA TGTGCCAGCAGTGCTAATAGCAATCAGCCCCAGCATTTT.

The CDR3 sequence is CASSIVVSGRTEAFF. CDR3 coding DNA: TGTGCCAGTAGTATCGTGGTTAGCGGTCGGACTGAAGCTTTCTTT. The chain recombines TRBV19 with TRBJ1-1; D remains unclear. Germline V gives CDR1 LNHDA, CDR2 SQIVND (reference sequence). V lost 3 bases, J lost 5 bases, and 16 bases lay in between. The CDR3 has 15 residues.

The count of this clone is one. The chain has TRBV28 and TRBJ2-1; 13 positions match TRBD2. CDR3 length: 21 amino acids. From germline, CDR1 is MDHEN and CDR2 SYDVKM. V trimming: 2 bases; J trimming: 0 bases; junction bases outside the gene matches: 13. In DNA, the CDR3 is TGTGCCAGCAGTTTAGTTTTTGCAGGACTAGCGGGAGTTAGCTCCTACAATGAGCAGTTCTTC. It specifies CASSLVFAGLAGVSSYNEQFF.

The chain couples TRBV7-2 to TRBJ1-3; a possible D gene is TRBD1 (5 bases). This CDR3 comprises 15 residues. Germline lookup yields CDR1 SGHTA and CDR2 FQGNSA. Trimming stripped 1 base from V and 2 bases from J, with 9 bases between. DNA for the CDR3: TGTGCCAGCAGCTTAGGTGGGGGAACTGGAAACACCATATATTTT. Residues: CASSLGGGTGNTIYF.

The V and J genes are TRBV19 and TRBJ2-1; no clear D. CDR3 length equals 14 residues. Looked up from germline, CDR1 is LNHDA and CDR2 is SQIVND (reference sequence). Trimming shortened V by 3 bases and J by 0 bases, and 6 bases separated the two germline ends. The CDR3 loop reads CASSMGSSYNEQFF. CDR3 DNA sequence: TGTGCCAGTAGTATGGGTAGCTCCTACAATGAGCAGTTCTTC.

The rearrangement joins TRBV30 to TRBJ1-1, with unresolved D. CDR3 size: 9 residues. The germline CDR1 and CDR2 sequences are GTSNPN and SVGIG (reference sequence). Trimming left V 8 bases short and J 10 bases short, with 11 bases between. CDR3 loop: CAGPGGAFF. The CDR3 DNA is TGTGCCGGGCCAGGCGGAGCTTTCTTT.

The rearrangement joins TRBV9 to TRBJ1-4; no clear D gene. The CDR3 has 14 amino acids. Germline V gene sequence: CDR1 SGDLS, CDR2 YYNGEE. V lost 0 bases, J lost 5 bases, and 8 bases lay in between. CDR3 coding DNA: TGTGCCAGCAGCGTAGAGGCGATAAATGAAAAACTGTTTTTT. This gives the protein CASSVEAINEKLFF.

The chain joins TRBV28 to TRBJ1-1, with TRBD1 matching 11 bases. V dropped 4 bases and J dropped 2; count of bases not matched to a gene: 12. The CDR3 runs to 18 residues. CDR1 MDHEN and CDR2 SYDVKM come from the germline V gene. In nucleotides, the CDR3 is TGTGCCAGCAGTTCGCCGGGACAGGGGGTAGGTAGAAACACTGAAGCTTTCTTT. Translation: CASSSPGQGVGRNTEAFF.

The rearrangement links TRBV6-5 to TRBJ1-1; the match to TRBD1 covers 7 bases. J gave up 10 bases and V 6 bases, and 11 bases lay outside the gene matches. The CDR3 loop spans 13 amino acids. Germline V CDR1 and CDR2: MNHEY, SVGAGI. The CDR3 DNA follows: TGTGCCAGCAGACTACGACAGGGAAGGGTAGCTTTCTTT. This encodes CASRLRQGRVAFF.

Relative to its sample, this clone is medium-sized. Sequence at one end of the junction differs from germline and may be a read error. The rearrangement joins TRBV11-2 to TRBJ2-1; TRBD2 matches at 14 bases. The germline V gene encodes CDR1 SGHAT and CDR2 FQNNGV. The CDR3 spans 15 residues. The DNA for the CDR3 is TGTGCCAGCAGCTTAGCTCTCGGGACTAGCGGGAGTCCGCTCTTC. Translation: CASSLALGTSGSPLF.

This clone has a handful of counts. This sequence joins TRBV7-2 and TRBJ2-1; weak D call: TRBD1 (6 bases). Between the trimmed V and J ends, which lost 4 bases and 0 bases, there was a span of 10 bases. The CDR3 contains 15 residues. CDR1 and CDR2 (germline): SGHTA, FQGNSA. This chain's CDR3 is CASSSMTGSYNEQFF. The CDR3, as DNA: TGTGCCAGCAGCTCAATGACAGGCTCCTACAATGAGCAGTTCTTC.

Concerning this clone itself: In the same sample, other DNA sequences code for this CDR3. The chain links TRBV9 to TRBJ2-2; D not resolved. Germline values: CDR1 SGDLS, CDR2 YYNGEE. The CDR3 covers 13 residues. V lost 0 bases and J 4 bases, leaving 4 bases between the germline ends. The DNA of the CDR3 is TGTGCCAGCAGCGTAGCTAGCACCGGGGAGCTGTTTTTT. It encodes CASSVASTGELFF.

This chain uses TRBV11-2 with TRBJ2-5, with TRBD1 as a possible D gene (5 bases). CDR1 SGHAT and CDR2 FQNNGV come from the germline V gene. There are 14 residues in the CDR3. V was trimmed by 3 bases and J by 5 bases, leaving 13 bases between them. The DNA for the CDR3 is TGTGCCAGCAGCTTGGGGCAGCCGGAGGAGACCCAGTACTTC. Protein product: CASSLGQPEETQYF.